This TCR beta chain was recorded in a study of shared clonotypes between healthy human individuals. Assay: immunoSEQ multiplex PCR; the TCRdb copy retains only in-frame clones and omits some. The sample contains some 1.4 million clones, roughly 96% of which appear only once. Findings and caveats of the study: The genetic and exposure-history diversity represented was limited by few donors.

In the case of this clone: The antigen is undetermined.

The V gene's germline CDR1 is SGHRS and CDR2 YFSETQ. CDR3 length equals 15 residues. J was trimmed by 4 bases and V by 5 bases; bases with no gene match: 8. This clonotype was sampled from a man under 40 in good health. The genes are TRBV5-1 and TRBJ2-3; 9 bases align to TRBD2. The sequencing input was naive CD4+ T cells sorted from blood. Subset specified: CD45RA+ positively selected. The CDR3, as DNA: TGCGCCAGCAGACATGCGGGAGGGCCTCCAGATACGCAGTATTTT. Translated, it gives CASRHAGGPPDTQYF.